This T cell receptor beta chain was identified in a study of blood T cell repertoires in COVID-19. Study-level background: Acute and convalescent COVID-19 samples came from the United States, Italy and Spain. T cells, B-cell-depleted T cells, or PBMCs supplied cDNA or gDNA.

This clone was detected once. Original analysis: Reference gene primers were amplified, and this amplification served to estimate nucleated cell counts. The data were produced by immunoSEQ multiplex PCR, yet TCRdb's version contains in-frame clones alone and is incomplete. V and J calls plus clone size are reproduced from that table; the DNA served to infer D and trimming. The data show about 270,000 clones, around 85% seen once. Trimming cost V 4 bases and J 7 bases; bases outside gene matches: 12. The CDR3 is 15 amino acids. Germline V CDR1 and CDR2: LNHDA, SQIVND (reference sequence). This rearrangement joins TRBV19 to TRBJ2-5; 7 bases agree with TRBD1. Sequenced sample: peripheral blood. The sequence came from a woman aged 25 to 39 with COVID-19, enrolled during active disease. CDR3 nucleotides: TGTGCCAGTAGTAATCCGGGACAGTTCTCGGGGACCCAGTACTTC. The encoded protein is CASSNPGQFSGTQYF.